This T cell receptor (beta chain) emerged from a study of T cell responses to AZD1222 COVID-19 vaccine. In germline, CDR1 is MNHNS, CDR2 SASEGT. Trimming left V 2 bases short and J 4 bases short, with 12 bases between. The CDR3 is 15 residues long. Sequencing used immunoSEQ multiplex PCR; TCRdb keeps in-frame clones, though not all of them. This sample has approximately 96,000 clones, with around nine tenths found just once. The sample was peripheral blood, taken 28 days after the second AZD1222 dose. The sequence came from an adult who received the AZD1222 COVID-19 vaccine. V gene TRBV6-1 combines with J gene TRBJ1-5; D is undetermined. The CDR3 loop reads CASSEYLQTNQPQHF. In DNA form, the CDR3 reads TGTGCCAGCAGTGAATATCTACAGACGAATCAGCCCCAGCATTTT.